This T cell receptor beta chain was recorded in a study of vaccination and CD4 T cells after COVID-19. Across the whole study: Convalescents were six males and four females, two of them Hispanic. The BNT162b2 or mRNA-1273 vaccine was given to participants in two doses.

TCRdb ran MiXCR on the PCR reads and lists one entry per CDR3 protein. The sample contains some 21,000 distinct CDR3 sequences, about 50% of which appear only once. This clonotype was counted between two and nine times. The CDR3 length is 17 residues. V was clipped by 0 bases and J by 5 bases, with 19 bases between them. Germline V gene data show CDR1 as SGHVS and CDR2 as FQNEAQ. The sequence came from a human donor who had recovered from COVID-19. The chain has TRBV7-8 and TRBJ2-5, with D unresolved. Sequencing was performed on CD4+ T cells from blood, taken before SARS-CoV-2 vaccination. In nucleotides, the CDR3 is TGTGCCAGCAGCTTAGCGCGTATCGCCACGGTCGGGGAGACCCAGTACTTC. As protein: CASSLARIATVGETQYF. The full variable domain, in which reference TRBV7-8 and TRBJ2-5 provide the parts outside the CDR3, is GAGVSQSPRYKVAKRGQDVALRCDPISGHVSLFWYQQALGQGPEFLTYFQNEAQLDKSGLPSDRFFAERPEGSVSTLKIQRTQQEDSAVYLCASSLARIATVGETQYFGPGTRLLVL.